Listed below are T cell receptor beta chains from one sample, sequenced in a study of cytotoxic CD8 clonotypes in ibrutinib-treated CLL. This table comes from immunoSEQ multiplex PCR, and its TCRdb copy is limited to in-frame clones, with some not included. The top ten hold roughly a tenth of the sample, which has approximately 140,000 clones, under 95% seen once. The sample here was PBMCs, taken after 12 months of ibrutinib treatment. These receptors were obtained from a human donor with chronic lymphocytic leukemia. Each CDR3 is given with its conserved first and last residue. The D gene is left open where the match is weak. Not all rows give a size; the values are once, few, many and, for expanded clones, a class.

CDR3aa	CDR3nt	v_gene	abundance	j_gene	d_gene
CASSALWERLGELFF	TGTGCCAGCAGCGCCCTGTGGGAGCGTCTCGGGGAGCTGTTTTTT	TRBV6-5	.	TRBJ2-2	.
CASSSSKGRGRETQYF	TGTGCCAGCAGCTCGTCCAAGGGGCGGGGGCGAGAGACCCAGTACTTC	TRBV11-3	.	TRBJ2-5	.
CATSREGLGYEQYF	TGTGCCACCAGCAGAGAGGGACTAGGTTACGAGCAGTACTTC	TRBV15	.	TRBJ2-7	TRBD2
CASSILRNTEAFF	TGTGCCAGTAGTATACTTAGGAACACTGAAGCTTTCTTT	TRBV19	.	TRBJ1-1	.
CATSRDVGGLYGYTF	TGTGCCACCAGCAGAGATGTGGGGGGACTCTATGGCTACACCTTC	TRBV15	.	TRBJ1-2	.
CASSLGSRGEKLFF	TGTGCCAGCAGCTTGGGGAGTAGAGGTGAAAAACTGTTTTTT	TRBV5-4	once	TRBJ1-4	.
CAWSGSSTDTQYF	TGTGCCTGGAGTGGAAGCAGCACAGATACGCAGTATTTT	TRBV30	.	TRBJ2-3	.
CASSMGSSETQYF	TGTGCCAGTAGTATGGGGAGTTCCGAGACCCAGTACTTC	TRBV19	.	TRBJ2-5	.
CASRRPGSASGELFF	TGTGCCAGTAGGCGCCCGGGCTCCGCCTCCGGGGAGCTGTTTTTT	TRBV19	.	TRBJ2-2	.
CASSAQETQYF	TGTGCCAGTAGTGCGCAAGAGACCCAGTACTTC	TRBV19	.	TRBJ2-5	.
CAWSEGGEQPQHF	TGTGCCTGGAGTGAAGGGGGGGAGCAGCCCCAGCATTTT	TRBV30	.	TRBJ1-5	.
CASSLLAGAANEQFF	TGTGCCAGCAGCTTACTAGCGGGAGCTGCCAATGAGCAGTTCTTC	TRBV7-3	.	TRBJ2-1	TRBD2
CASSLWGLAGESYNEQFF	TGTGCCAGCAGTTTATGGGGCCTAGCGGGAGAATCGTACAATGAGCAGTTCTTC	TRBV28	.	TRBJ2-1	TRBD2
CASSLGPQGRYTF	TGTGCCAGCAGCTTAGGCCCCCAGGGGCGCTACACCTTC	TRBV13	.	TRBJ1-2	.
CASSQPGLAGVEFF	TGTGCCAGCTCACAGCCGGGACTAGCGGGAGTTGAATTCTTC	TRBV18	once	TRBJ2-1	TRBD2
CASSWLAGGPREQYF	TGTGCCAGCAGTTGGTTAGCGGGAGGGCCGCGCGAGCAGTACTTC	TRBV7-2	.	TRBJ2-7	TRBD2
CSGSGAYGYTF	TGCAGCGGATCGGGGGCCTATGGCTACACCTTC	TRBV29-1	.	TRBJ1-2	.
CASSPNRGPYGYTF	TGTGCCAGCAGCCCCAATCGGGGGCCCTATGGCTACACCTTC	TRBV6-5	.	TRBJ1-2	.
CSVAASSGSTDTQYF	TGCAGCGTTGCCGCGTCTAGCGGGAGTACAGATACGCAGTATTTT	TRBV29-1	.	TRBJ2-3	TRBD2
CASSAMGGAFF	TGTGCCAGCAGCGCGATGGGGGGAGCTTTCTTT	TRBV7-9	few	TRBJ1-1	.
CASSVTSKETQYF	TGTGCCAGCAGCGTGACTAGCAAGGAGACCCAGTACTTC	TRBV11-2	once	TRBJ2-5	TRBD2
CASSSEVGSNQPQHF	TGTGCCAGCAGCTCCGAGGTAGGCTCCAATCAGCCCCAGCATTTT	TRBV7-3	.	TRBJ1-5	.
CATLGDGYTF	TGTGCCACTCTGGGGGATGGCTACACCTTC	TRBV10-3	.	TRBJ1-2	.
CAISEQRAGAWGETQYF	TGTGCCATCAGTGAGCAGAGAGCCGGGGCTTGGGGTGAGACCCAGTACTTC	TRBV10-3	.	TRBJ2-5	.
CASSFWETGELFF	TGTGCCAGCAGCTTTTGGGAAACCGGGGAGCTGTTTTTT	TRBV7-9	.	TRBJ2-2	.
CASSRGLQETQYF	TGTGCCAGCAGCAGAGGCCTCCAAGAGACCCAGTACTTC	TRBV11-2	.	TRBJ2-5	.
CSVAGTMRQIAKNIQYF	TGCAGCGTTGCAGGCACGATGAGGCAGATAGCCAAAAACATTCAGTACTTC	TRBV29-1	.	TRBJ2-4	.
CASSLGAYEQYF	TGTGCCAGCAGTTTAGGGGCCTACGAGCAGTACTTC	TRBV28	.	TRBJ2-7	.
CASSPGTQLAKNIQYF	TGTGCCAGCAGCCCAGGGACGCAGCTGGCCAAAAACATTCAGTACTTC	TRBV7-3	.	TRBJ2-4	.